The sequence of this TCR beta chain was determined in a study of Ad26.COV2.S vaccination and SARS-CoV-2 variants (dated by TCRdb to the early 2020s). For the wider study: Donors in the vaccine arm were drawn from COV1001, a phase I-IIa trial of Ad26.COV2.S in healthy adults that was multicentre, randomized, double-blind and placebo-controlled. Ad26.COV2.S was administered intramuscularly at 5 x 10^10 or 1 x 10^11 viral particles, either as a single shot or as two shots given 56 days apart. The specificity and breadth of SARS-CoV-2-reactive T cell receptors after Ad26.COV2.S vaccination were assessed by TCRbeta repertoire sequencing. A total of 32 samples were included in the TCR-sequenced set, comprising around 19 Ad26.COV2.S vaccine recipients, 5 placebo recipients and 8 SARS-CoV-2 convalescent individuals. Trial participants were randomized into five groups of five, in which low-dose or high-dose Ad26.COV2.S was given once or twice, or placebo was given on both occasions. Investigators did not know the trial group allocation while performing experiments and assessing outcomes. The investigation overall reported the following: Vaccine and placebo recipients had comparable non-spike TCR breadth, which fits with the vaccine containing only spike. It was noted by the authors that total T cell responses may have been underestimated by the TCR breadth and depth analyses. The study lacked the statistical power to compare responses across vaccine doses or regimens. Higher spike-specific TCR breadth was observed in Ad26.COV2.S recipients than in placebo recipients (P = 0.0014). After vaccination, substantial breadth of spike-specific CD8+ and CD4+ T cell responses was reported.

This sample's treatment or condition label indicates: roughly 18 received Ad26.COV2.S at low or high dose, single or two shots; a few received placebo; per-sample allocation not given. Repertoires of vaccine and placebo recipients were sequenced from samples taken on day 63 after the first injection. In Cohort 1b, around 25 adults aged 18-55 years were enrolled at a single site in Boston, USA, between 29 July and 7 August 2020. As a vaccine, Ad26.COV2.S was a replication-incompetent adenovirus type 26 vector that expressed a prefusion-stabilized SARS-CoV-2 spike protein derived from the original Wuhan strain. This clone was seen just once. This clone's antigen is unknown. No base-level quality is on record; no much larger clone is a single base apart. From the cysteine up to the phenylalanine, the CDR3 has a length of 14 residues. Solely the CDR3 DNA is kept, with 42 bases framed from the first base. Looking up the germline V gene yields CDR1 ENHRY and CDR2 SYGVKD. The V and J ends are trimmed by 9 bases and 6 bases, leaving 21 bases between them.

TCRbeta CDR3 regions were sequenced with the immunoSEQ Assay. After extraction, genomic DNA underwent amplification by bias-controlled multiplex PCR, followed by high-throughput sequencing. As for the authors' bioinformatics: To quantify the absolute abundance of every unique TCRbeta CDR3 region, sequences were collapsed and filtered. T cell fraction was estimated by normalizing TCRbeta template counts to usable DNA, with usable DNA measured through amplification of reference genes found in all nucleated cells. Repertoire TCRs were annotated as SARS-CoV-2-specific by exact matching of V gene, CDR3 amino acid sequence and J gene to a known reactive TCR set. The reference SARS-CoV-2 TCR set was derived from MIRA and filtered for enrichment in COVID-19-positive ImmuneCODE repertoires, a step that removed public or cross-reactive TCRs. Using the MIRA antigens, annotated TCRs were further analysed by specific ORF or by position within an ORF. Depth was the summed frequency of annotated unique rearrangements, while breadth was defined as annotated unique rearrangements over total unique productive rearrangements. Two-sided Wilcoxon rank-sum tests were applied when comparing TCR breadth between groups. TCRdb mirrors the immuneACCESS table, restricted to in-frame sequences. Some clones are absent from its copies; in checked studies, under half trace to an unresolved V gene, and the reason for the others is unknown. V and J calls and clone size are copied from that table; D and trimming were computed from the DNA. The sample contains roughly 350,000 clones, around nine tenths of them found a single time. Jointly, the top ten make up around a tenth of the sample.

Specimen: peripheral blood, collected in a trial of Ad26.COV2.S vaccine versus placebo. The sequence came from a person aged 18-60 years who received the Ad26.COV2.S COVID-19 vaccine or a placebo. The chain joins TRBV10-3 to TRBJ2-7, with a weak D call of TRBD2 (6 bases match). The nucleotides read TGTGCCATATTAGCCCATGGGGGGATTAGCGAGCAGTACTTC. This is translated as CAILAHGGISEQYF.